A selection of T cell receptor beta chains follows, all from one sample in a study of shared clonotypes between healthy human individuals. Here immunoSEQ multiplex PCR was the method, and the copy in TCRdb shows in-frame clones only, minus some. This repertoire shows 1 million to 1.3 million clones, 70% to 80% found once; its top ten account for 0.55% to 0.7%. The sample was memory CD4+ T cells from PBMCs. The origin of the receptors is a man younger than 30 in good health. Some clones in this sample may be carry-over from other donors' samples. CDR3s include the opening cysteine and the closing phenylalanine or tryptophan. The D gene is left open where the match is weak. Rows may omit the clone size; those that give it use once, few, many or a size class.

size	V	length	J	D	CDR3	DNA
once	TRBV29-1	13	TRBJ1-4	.	CSVRRGVGEKLFF	TGCAGCGTCCGCCGTGGGGTAGGGGAAAAACTGTTTTTT
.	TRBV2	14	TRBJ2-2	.	CASRGRINTGELFF	TGTGCCAGCAGGGGACGGATTAACACCGGGGAGCTGTTTTTT
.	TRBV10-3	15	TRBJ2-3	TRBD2	CAISHQRELTDTQYF	TGTGCCATCAGTCACCAGCGGGAGTTGACAGATACGCAGTATTTT
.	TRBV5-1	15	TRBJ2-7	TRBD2	CASSLWAGGTYEQYF	TGCGCCAGCAGCTTGTGGGCGGGAGGCACCTACGAGCAGTACTTC
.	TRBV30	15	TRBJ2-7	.	CAWRGGTGRFYEQYF	TGTGCCTGGAGAGGGGGGACGGGGAGATTCTACGAGCAGTACTTC
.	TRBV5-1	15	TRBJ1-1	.	CASSATRDAGAEAFF	TGCGCCAGCAGCGCTACACGGGACGCCGGAGCTGAAGCTTTCTTT
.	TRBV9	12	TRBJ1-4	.	CASKGVPGKLFF	TGTGCCAGCAAGGGCGTCCCGGGAAAACTGTTTTTT
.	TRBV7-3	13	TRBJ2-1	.	CASSFGTPNEQFF	TGTGCCAGCAGCTTCGGGACCCCCAATGAGCAGTTCTTC
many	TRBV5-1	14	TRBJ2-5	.	CASSSGLVQETQYF	TGCGCCAGCAGCTCAGGACTGGTCCAAGAGACCCAGTACTTC
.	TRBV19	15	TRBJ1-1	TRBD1	CASTLTGKYYTEAFF	TGTGCCAGTACCCTGACAGGGAAGTATTACACTGAAGCTTTCTTT
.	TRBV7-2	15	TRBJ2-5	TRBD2	CASSSSRGSWETQYF	TGTGCCAGCAGCTCTTCACGCGGGAGCTGGGAGACCCAGTACTTC
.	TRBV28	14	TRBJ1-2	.	CATKNPGAGYGYTF	TGTGCCACTAAAAACCCCGGGGCAGGCTATGGCTACACCTTC
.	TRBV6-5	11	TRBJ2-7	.	CASSYSREQYF	TGTGCCAGCAGTTACTCGAGGGAGCAGTACTTC
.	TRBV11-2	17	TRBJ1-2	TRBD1	CASSISQGARPLYGYTF	TGTGCCAGCAGTATTAGCCAGGGGGCGCGTCCTCTATATGGCTACACCTTC
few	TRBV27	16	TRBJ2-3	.	CASSLRRATPTDTQYF	TGTGCCAGCAGTTTAAGGCGGGCCACCCCCACAGATACGCAGTATTTT
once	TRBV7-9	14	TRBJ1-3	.	CASSSDRSGNTIYF	TGTGCCAGCAGCTCTGACAGATCTGGAAACACCATATATTTT
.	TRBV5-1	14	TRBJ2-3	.	CASSYNRETDTQYF	TGCGCCAGCAGCTACAACAGGGAGACAGATACGCAGTATTTT
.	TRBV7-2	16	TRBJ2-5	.	CASSFQGGTDQETQYF	TGTGCCAGCAGCTTCCAGGGGGGGACAGATCAAGAGACCCAGTACTTC
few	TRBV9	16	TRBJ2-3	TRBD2	CASSVAPTGGADTQYF	TGTGCCAGCAGCGTAGCCCCAACGGGAGGGGCAGATACGCAGTATTTT
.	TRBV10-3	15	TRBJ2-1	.	CAISESLVYTNEQFF	TGTGCCATCAGTGAGTCCCTCGTTTATACGAATGAGCAGTTCTTC
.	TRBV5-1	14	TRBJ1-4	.	CASSLASSGEKLFF	TGCGCCAGCAGCTTGGCTAGCAGTGGGGAAAAACTGTTTTTT
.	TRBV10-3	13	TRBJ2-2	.	CAISELDTGELFF	TGTGCCATCAGTGAGCTAGATACCGGGGAGCTGTTTTTT
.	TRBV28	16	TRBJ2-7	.	CASSLTPMGGPYEQYF	TGTGCCAGCAGTTTAACCCCCATGGGGGGCCCCTACGAGCAGTACTTC
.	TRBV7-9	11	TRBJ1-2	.	CASSLLAVYTF	TGTGCCAGCAGCTTATTGGCAGTCTACACCTTC
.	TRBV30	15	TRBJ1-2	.	CAWSVPAQGGYGYTF	TGTGCCTGGAGTGTACCCGCACAGGGAGGCTATGGCTACACCTTC
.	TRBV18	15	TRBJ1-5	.	CASSQNQGSNQPQHF	TGTGCCAGCTCCCAAAATCAGGGAAGCAATCAGCCCCAGCATTTT
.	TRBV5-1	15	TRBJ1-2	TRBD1	CASSPGQGIDYGYTF	TGCGCCAGCAGCCCTGGACAGGGGATCGACTATGGCTACACCTTC
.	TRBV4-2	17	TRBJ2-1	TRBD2	CASSQDGSSGINNEQFF	TGTGCCAGCAGCCAAGATGGGAGTAGCGGGATAAACAATGAGCAGTTCTTC
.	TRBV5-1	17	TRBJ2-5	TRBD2	CASSPLLLAGGGETQYF	TGCGCCAGCAGCCCCCTCCTCCTAGCGGGAGGGGGGGAGACCCAGTACTTC
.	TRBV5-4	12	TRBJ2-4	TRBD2	CASSGGGDIQYF	TGTGCCAGCAGCGGCGGGGGGGACATTCAGTACTTC
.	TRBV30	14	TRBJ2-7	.	CAWRGLASLGEQYF	TGTGCCTGGAGGGGACTGGCATCTTTGGGAGAGCAGTACTTC
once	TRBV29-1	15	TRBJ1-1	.	CSVEGGRGEGTEAFF	TGCAGCGTTGAGGGCGGCAGGGGAGAGGGTACTGAAGCTTTCTTT
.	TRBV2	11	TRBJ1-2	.	CASSGYNGYTF	TGTGCCAGCAGTGGTTACAATGGCTACACCTTC
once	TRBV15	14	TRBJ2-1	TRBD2	CATRRLADYNEQFF	TGTGCCACCAGGAGGCTAGCGGACTACAATGAGCAGTTCTTC
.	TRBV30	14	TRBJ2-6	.	CAWSVPSGANVLTF	TGTGCCTGGAGTGTCCCCTCTGGGGCCAACGTCCTGACTTTC
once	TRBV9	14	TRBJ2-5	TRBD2	CASSAGTTQETQYF	TGTGCCAGCAGCGCAGGGACTACTCAAGAGACCCAGTACTTC
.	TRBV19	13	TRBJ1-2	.	CASSTGAPYGYTF	TGTGCCAGTAGTACGGGGGCCCCCTATGGCTACACCTTC
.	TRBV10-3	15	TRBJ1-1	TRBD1	CAISGPGQGNTEAFF	TGTGCCATCAGTGGTCCGGGACAGGGGAACACTGAAGCTTTCTTT
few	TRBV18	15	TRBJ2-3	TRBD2	CASSLQRGSTDTQYF	TGTGCCAGCTCACTCCAGCGGGGCTCCACAGATACGCAGTATTTT
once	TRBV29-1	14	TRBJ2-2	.	CSVESGLNTGELFF	TGCAGCGTTGAGTCGGGGTTAAACACCGGGGAGCTGTTTTTT
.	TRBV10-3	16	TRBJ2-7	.	CAISESLGLSSYEQYF	TGTGCCATCAGTGAGTCTTTGGGACTTTCCTCCTACGAGCAGTACTTC
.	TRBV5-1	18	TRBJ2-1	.	CASSSPPGPGQGYNEQFF	TGCGCCAGCAGCTCGCCGCCCGGGCCGGGACAAGGCTACAATGAGCAGTTCTTC
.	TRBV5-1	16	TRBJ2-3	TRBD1	CASSSDRGTSTDTQYF	TGCGCCAGCAGCAGTGACAGGGGCACAAGCACAGATACGCAGTATTTT
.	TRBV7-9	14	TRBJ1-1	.	CASIRSNLGTEAFF	TGTGCCAGCATACGTTCCAACCTGGGTACTGAAGCTTTCTTT
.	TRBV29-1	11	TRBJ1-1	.	CSVDGVPEAFF	TGCAGCGTTGATGGGGTCCCTGAAGCTTTCTTT
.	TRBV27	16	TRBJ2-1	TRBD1	CASSNYPGQGLHEQFF	TGTGCCAGCAGCAACTACCCGGGACAGGGTTTGCATGAGCAGTTCTTC
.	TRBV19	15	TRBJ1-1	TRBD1	CASTDRGRLNTEAFF	TGTGCCAGTACAGACAGGGGCCGGCTGAACACTGAAGCTTTCTTT
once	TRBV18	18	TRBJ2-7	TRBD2	CASSPLPLGTSGIYEQYF	TGTGCCAGCTCACCATTACCTCTCGGGACTAGCGGGATCTACGAGCAGTACTTC
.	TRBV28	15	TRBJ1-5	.	CASSFIKGGNQPQHF	TGTGCCAGCAGTTTTATAAAGGGCGGCAATCAGCCCCAGCATTTT
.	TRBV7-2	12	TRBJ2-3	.	CASRGTPDTQYF	TGTGCCAGCAGGGGGACGCCAGATACGCAGTATTTT
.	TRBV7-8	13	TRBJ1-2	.	CASSLAGSGGYTF	TGTGCCAGCAGCTTAGCAGGGTCCGGTGGCTACACCTTC
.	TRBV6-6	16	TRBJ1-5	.	CASSYLSLGDNQPQHF	TGTGCCAGCAGTTACTTAAGCCTGGGCGATAATCAGCCCCAGCATTTT
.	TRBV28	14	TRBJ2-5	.	CASSFDTGRETQYF	TGTGCCAGCAGTTTCGATACCGGGCGAGAGACCCAGTACTTC
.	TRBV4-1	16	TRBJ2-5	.	CASSHEGGAGQETQYF	TGCGCCAGCAGCCACGAGGGGGGCGCGGGCCAAGAGACCCAGTACTTC
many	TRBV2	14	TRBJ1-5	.	CASSPGGEAQPQHF	TGTGCCAGCAGCCCGGGGGGGGAGGCTCAGCCCCAGCATTTT
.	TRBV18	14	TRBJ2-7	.	CASSPPVQPYEQYF	TGTGCCAGCTCACCCCCAGTCCAGCCCTACGAGCAGTACTTC
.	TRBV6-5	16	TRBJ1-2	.	CASSSTSGRYNYGYTF	TGTGCCAGCAGTTCCACCTCGGGACGCTACAACTATGGCTACACCTTC